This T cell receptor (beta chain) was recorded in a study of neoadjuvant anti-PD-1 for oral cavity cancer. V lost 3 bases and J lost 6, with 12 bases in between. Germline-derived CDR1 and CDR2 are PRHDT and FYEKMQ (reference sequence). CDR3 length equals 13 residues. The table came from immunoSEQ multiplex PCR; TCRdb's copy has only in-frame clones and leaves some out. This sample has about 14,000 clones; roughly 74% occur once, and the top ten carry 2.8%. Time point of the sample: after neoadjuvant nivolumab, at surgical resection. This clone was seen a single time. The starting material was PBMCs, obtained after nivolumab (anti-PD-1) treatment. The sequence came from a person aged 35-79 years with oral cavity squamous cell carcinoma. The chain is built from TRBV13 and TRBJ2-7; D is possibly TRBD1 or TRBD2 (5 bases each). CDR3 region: CASSFFWGTEQYF. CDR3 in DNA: TGTGCCAGCAGCTTTTTTTGGGGGACCGAGCAGTACTTC. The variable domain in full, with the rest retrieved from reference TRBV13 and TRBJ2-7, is AAGVIQSPRHLIKEKRETATLKCYPIPRHDTVYWYQQGPGQDPQFLISFYEKMQSDKGSIPDRFSAQQFSDYHSELNMSSLELGDSALYFCASSFFWGTEQYFGPGTRLTVT.